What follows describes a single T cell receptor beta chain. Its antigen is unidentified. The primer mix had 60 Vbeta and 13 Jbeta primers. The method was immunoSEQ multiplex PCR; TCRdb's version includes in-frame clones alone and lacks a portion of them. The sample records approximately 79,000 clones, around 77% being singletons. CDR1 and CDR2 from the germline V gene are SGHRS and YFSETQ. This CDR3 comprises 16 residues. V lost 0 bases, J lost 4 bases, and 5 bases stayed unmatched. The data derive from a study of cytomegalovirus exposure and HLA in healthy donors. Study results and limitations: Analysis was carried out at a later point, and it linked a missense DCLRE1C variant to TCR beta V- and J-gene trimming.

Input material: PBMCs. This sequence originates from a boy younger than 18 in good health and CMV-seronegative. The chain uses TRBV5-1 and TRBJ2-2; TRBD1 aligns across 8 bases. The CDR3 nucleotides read TGCGCCAGCAGCTTGGGTTCTACAGGGGGCACCGGGGAGCTGTTTTTT. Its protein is CASSLGSTGGTGELFF.